This T cell receptor (beta chain) was recovered during a study of pediatric ulcerative colitis (dated by TCRdb to about 2019). With regard to the full study: Pancolitis was present in several ulcerative colitis patients and left-sided colitis in two, and histology consistent with ulcerative colitis was found in all of these patients. The Pediatric Ulcerative Colitis Activity Index classified a couple of patients as having mild disease, several as having moderate disease and three as having acute severe colitis. Nine or ten newly diagnosed, treatment-naive pediatric ulcerative colitis patients and a handful of non-IBD control children each provided paired blood and rectal samples. Study-wide conclusions, independent of this receptor: For technical reasons, substantially fewer templates were yielded by the blood samples of two patients, and these blood samples were excluded from blood-rectal overlap analysis. Because repertoires came from total lymphocyte DNA, patterns in rare subsets such as regulatory T cells may not be reflected. The healthy control group was small, consisting of only four individuals. Two rectal CDR3 clonotypes turned up in every ulcerative colitis patient but in none of the controls. Controls, mild-moderate and acute severe colitis patients were separated by rectal repertoire features, and reduced rectal diversity due to clonal expansions was observed in acute severe colitis. Compared with controls, ulcerative colitis patients showed significantly higher autologous blood-rectal clonal overlap, a finding that suggests increased T cell trafficking to inflamed tissue.

In regard to this clone: There is no known antigen for this receptor. The sample holds no much larger clone one base away, and base qualities are not on file.

Through the immunoSEQ TRB Survey service, multiplex V and J primers were used to amplify rearranged CDR3 beta regions from genomic DNA. To keep depth equal across samples, survey-level sequencing depth of up to 500,000 reads per sample was applied. The libraries were purified and pooled, then sequenced using Illumina technology. The study's processing was this. Productive clonality, sample overlap, pairwise scatters, CDR3 beta length, V/D/J gene usage and productiveness were assessed with immunoSEQ online tools. Calculated diversity was defined as the number of unique rearrangements divided by total templates, multiplied by 100, and Shannon and Simpson indices were computed as well. Principal component analysis used the R prcomp function and ggbiplot package on Z-score normalized data. Morisita's index was used to measure clonal overlap between blood and rectum within each subject. The table was pulled from immuneACCESS by TCRdb, which kept in-frame rearrangements only. Such tables lose some clones; where checked, under half of the loss comes from unresolved V genes, and the rest has no known cause. V, J and clone size are those of that table, while D and trimming were read from the DNA. Here the sample has roughly 38,000 clones; roughly 83% occur a single time. Around 23% of the sample goes to the ten largest clones.

Ulcerative colitis patients had received no immunosuppressive medication before the diagnostic colonoscopy. A blood sample was obtained concurrently with the colonoscopy. The Wizard kit (Promega) was used to extract genomic DNA from both blood and intestinal samples. Trimming costs V 0 bases and J 5 bases, and their ends lie 8 bases apart. Per the germline V gene, SGHDN is the CDR1 and FVKESK is the CDR2. The CDR3 has 14 amino acids, counting the end cysteine and phenylalanine. Solely the CDR3 DNA is kept, with 42 bases framed from the first base. The receptor comes from a girl aged 5-17 years with moderate ulcerative colitis. The rearranged segments are TRBV14 and TRBJ2-1, with the D gene uncertain. What was sequenced was blood. CDR3 reads: CASSQDKLNNEQFF. The DNA is TGTGCCAGCAGCCAAGATAAATTGAACAATGAGCAGTTCTTC.